A selection of T cell receptor beta chains follows, all from one sample in a study of radiotherapy plus CTLA-4 blockade in lung cancer. Sequencing used immunoSEQ multiplex PCR; TCRdb keeps in-frame clones, though not all of them. The table has some 15,000 clones, under 75% seen once. The source was peripheral blood, collected from a patient treated with radiotherapy plus ipilimumab. The receptors come from a human donor with non-small cell lung cancer whose response to radiotherapy plus ipilimumab could not be evaluated. The conserved cysteine and the conserved F or W are not part of the CDR3 here.

cdr3_length,v_call,cdr3_aa
9,TRBV30,AWKGGGEQF
9,TRBV20-1,SARDSYEQY
12,TRBV7-2,ASSPRWALDTQY
13,TRBV27,ASSFVRLAGNEQY
11,TRBV28,ASTLMSRSPQH
14,TRBV6-6,ASRPRGGTKGEKLF
13,TRBV6-5,ASSRTGTNTGELF
11,TRBV5-1,ASSTGGNTEAF
12,TRBV5-6,ASSFADRAFDYT
12,TRBV27,ASRQGFDTDTQY
11,TRBV7-3,ASSLSQGSPLH
12,TRBV5-1,ASSLAGPRDTQY